Listed below are T cell receptor beta chains from one sample, sequenced in a study of blood T cells in healthy people across ages. TCRdb redid the calling of the 5' RACE reads with MiXCR, one entry per CDR3 protein. The sample holds 800,000 to 950,000 distinct CDR3 sequences; 25% to 35% are singletons and the top ten take 9.5% to 13%. This sample also appeared in a second study, on T cells of mothers and their children.

Sample: blood. These receptor sequences come from a woman in her thirties or forties in good health. CDR3s include the opening cysteine and the closing phenylalanine or tryptophan. A D gene is named only where the DNA matches it firmly. Size is omitted from some rows. Given values are once, few, many or a class for expanded clones.

J gene | D gene | V gene | clone size | CDR3 protein | CDR3 DNA
TRBJ2-3 | . | TRBV4-2 | . | CASSRLEATDTQYF | TGTGCCAGCAGCCGATTGGAAGCCACAGATACGCAGTATTTT
TRBJ1-4 | . | TRBV2 | . | CASSVRYSNEKLFF | TGTGCCAGCAGTGTGAGGTATTCTAATGAAAAACTGTTTTTT
TRBJ2-7 | TRBD2 | TRBV28 | many | CASSSSGGPISYEQYF | TGTGCCAGCAGTTCTAGCGGGGGGCCGATAAGCTACGAGCAGTACTTC
TRBJ2-1 | TRBD2 | TRBV20-1 | once | CSAGAGVIAGDNEQFF | TGCAGTGCTGGAGCTGGGGTTATAGCGGGGGACAATGAGCAGTTCTTC
TRBJ2-7 | . | TRBV28 | . | CASSSPGHAYEQYF | TGTGCCAGCAGTTCACCCGGACACGCCTACGAGCAGTACTTC
TRBJ2-5 | . | TRBV18 | many | CASSPSKGGGETQYF | TGTGCCAGCTCACCAAGCAAGGGAGGGGGAGAGACCCAGTACTTC
TRBJ2-7 | TRBD2 | TRBV5-1 | few | CASRSTSGGAGEQYF | TGCGCCAGCAGAAGCACTAGCGGGGGGGCGGGCGAGCAGTACTTC
TRBJ1-2 | TRBD1 | TRBV7-9 | few | CASSLEVAGGNYGYTF | TGTGCCAGCAGCTTAGAGGTGGCAGGGGGCAACTATGGCTACACCTTC
TRBJ1-4 | . | TRBV5-1 | . | CASRGQVDEKLFF | TGCGCCAGCAGGGGCCAGGTGGATGAAAAACTGTTTTTT
TRBJ2-5 | . | TRBV5-1 | . | CASSSSVGETQYF | TGCGCCAGCAGCTCGAGCGTGGGTGAGACCCAGTACTTC
TRBJ1-2 | TRBD1 | TRBV12-3/TRBV12-4 | . | CASSTGTGGGGYTF | TGTGCCAGCAGCACCGGGACAGGGGGCGGTGGCTACACCTTC
TRBJ2-3 | TRBD2 | TRBV7-2 | many | CASSSTSGGADTQYF | TGTGCCAGCAGCTCGACTAGCGGGGGCGCAGATACGCAGTATTTT
TRBJ2-7 | . | TRBV7-9 | many | CASSIEGDSSYEQYF | TGTGCCAGCAGCATAGAGGGGGATAGCTCCTACGAGCAGTACTTC
TRBJ1-4 | TRBD1 | TRBV15 | few | CATSPGTGGEKLFF | TGTGCCACCAGCCCCGGGACAGGGGGCGAAAAACTGTTTTTT
TRBJ2-3 | . | TRBV9 | . | CASSVAGTQYF | TGTGCCAGCAGCGTAGCCGGTACGCAGTATTTT
TRBJ1-5 | . | TRBV12-3/TRBV12-4 | many | CASSLEGYNQPQHF | TGTGCCAGCAGTTTAGAGGGCTACAATCAGCCCCAGCATTTT
TRBJ2-1 | . | TRBV12-3/TRBV12-4 | few | CASSLGASAKEQFF | TGTGCCAGCAGTTTAGGGGCTAGCGCCAAGGAGCAGTTCTTC
TRBJ1-4 | . | TRBV2 | few | CASKGSSTNEKLFF | TGTGCCAGCAAAGGATCGTCGACTAATGAAAAACTGTTTTTT
TRBJ1-6 | . | TRBV3-1 | few | CASSQAGTGNSPLHF | TGTGCCAGCAGCCAAGCCGGGACGGGGAATTCACCCCTCCACTTT
TRBJ2-1 | TRBD2 | TRBV20-1 | . | CSASRRGANYNEQFF | TGCAGTGCTAGTCGGCGGGGGGCCAATTACAATGAGCAGTTCTTC
TRBJ2-3 | . | TRBV7-2 | . | CASGPTHTDTQYF | TGTGCCAGCGGTCCTACCCACACAGATACGCAGTATTTT
TRBJ1-5 | . | TRBV12-3/TRBV12-4 | once | CASSEGMSNQPQHF | TGTGCCAGCAGCGAGGGGATGAGCAATCAGCCCCAGCATTTT
TRBJ2-1 | . | TRBV11-2 | . | CASSFAGNEQLF | TGTGCCAGCAGCTTTGCAGGGAATGAGCAGTTATTC
TRBJ1-2 | . | TRBV20-1 | once | CSTPDVNRDHGYTF | TGCAGTACCCCTGACGTTAACAGGGATCATGGCTACACCTTC
TRBJ1-1 | . | TRBV11-1 | . | CASSKTQGFPEAFF | TGTGCCAGCAGCAAGACCCAGGGTTTCCCTGAAGCTTTCTTT
TRBJ2-7 | . | TRBV5-1 | . | CASSRRDLHYEQYF | TGCGCCAGCAGCCGGAGGGACCTGCACTACGAGCAGTACTTC
TRBJ2-7 | TRBD1 | TRBV4-3 | . | CASSQGRLRTGKGEQYF | TGCGCCAGCAGCCAGGGGCGTCTTCGGACAGGGAAAGGCGAGCAGTACTTC
TRBJ1-4 | TRBD1 | TRBV28 | . | CASRRRDRGPEKLFF | TGTGCCAGCAGACGCCGGGACAGGGGACCAGAAAAACTGTTTTTT
TRBJ1-1 | . | TRBV7-2 | . | CASRLLRAEAFF | TGTGCCAGCAGGTTATTAAGAGCTGAAGCTTTCTTT
TRBJ2-4 | . | TRBV20-1 | many | CSAEDFLAKNIQYF | TGCAGTGCTGAGGACTTCCTAGCCAAAAACATTCAGTACTTC
TRBJ2-5 | TRBD1 | TRBV4-1 | . | CASSPGRTGAYNEQYF | TGCGCCAGCAGCCCGGGGCGGACAGGGGCCTACAATGAGCAGTACTTC
TRBJ1-1 | TRBD1 | TRBV18 | many | CASSPQGAGTEAFF | TGTGCCAGCTCACCACAGGGGGCAGGCACTGAAGCTTTCTTT
TRBJ2-7 | . | TRBV4-1 | many | CASSHRMSQGYEQYF | TGCGCCAGCAGCCACAGAATGTCACAGGGCTACGAGCAGTACTTC
TRBJ2-5 | . | TRBV20-1 | . | CSARGVARQETQYF | TGCAGTGCTAGAGGAGTAGCGAGGCAAGAGACCCAGTACTTC
TRBJ2-5 | . | TRBV18 | many | CASSLTAETQYF | TGTGCCAGCTCACTTACCGCCGAGACCCAGTACTTC
TRBJ2-6 | TRBD1 | TRBV24-1 | . | CATSGRDRSGANVLTF | TGTGCCACCAGTGGACGGGACAGGTCTGGGGCCAACGTCCTGACTTTC
TRBJ2-5 | TRBD2 | TRBV10-3 | many | CAIRATSWETQYF | TGTGCCATCAGGGCGACTAGCTGGGAGACCCAGTACTTC
TRBJ1-2 | . | TRBV24-1 | . | CATSDSGTFYGYTF | TGTGCCACCAGTGATTCCGGGACCTTTTATGGCTACACCTTC
TRBJ2-1 | . | TRBV20-1 | many | CSADVRRIPNNEQFF | TGCAGTGCCGATGTCCGGCGAATTCCCAACAATGAGCAGTTCTTC
TRBJ2-7 | TRBD1 | TRBV10-2 | . | CASSGVDRAVYEQYF | TGCGCCAGCAGTGGGGTGGACAGGGCCGTCTACGAGCAGTACTTC
TRBJ2-7 | . | TRBV4-1 | few | CASSQFGDSYEQYF | TGCGCCAGCAGCCAATTCGGGGATTCCTACGAGCAGTACTTC
TRBJ2-3 | . | TRBV24-1 | many | CATREPDERRTDTQYF | TGTGCCACCCGCGAACCGGATGAACGGCGTACAGATACGCAGTATTTT
TRBJ2-1 | TRBD1 | TRBV29-1 | many | CSARQGTNEQFF | TGCAGCGCAAGACAGGGGACTAATGAGCAGTTCTTC
TRBJ1-2 | TRBD1 | TRBV20-1 | few | CSARPDRGGQGYTF | TGCAGTGCTAGACCTGACAGGGGGGGACAGGGCTACACCTTC
TRBJ1-2 | . | TRBV7-6 | . | CASSFNSGGTAYGYTF | TGTGCCAGCAGCTTCAATAGTGGGGGGACGGCCTATGGCTACACCTTC
TRBJ2-7 | . | TRBV7-2 | many | CASSSLSGPYEQYF | TGTGCCAGCAGCTCCCTGTCAGGCCCCTACGAGCAGTACTTC
TRBJ1-1 | TRBD1 | TRBV6-6 | few | CASARDRVDEAFF | TGTGCCAGCGCCCGGGACAGGGTTGATGAAGCTTTCTTT
TRBJ2-1 | . | TRBV6-5 | . | CASSKTPAGEQFF | TGTGCCAGCAGTAAGACTCCGGCCGGAGAGCAGTTCTTC
TRBJ2-1 | . | TRBV7-2 | few | CASSEQGLGNEQFF | TGTGCCAGCAGCGAGCAGGGCTTGGGGAATGAGCAGTTCTTC
TRBJ2-1 | TRBD2 | TRBV11-3 | few | CASSKGTSGGAQFF | TGTGCCAGCAGCAAAGGGACTAGCGGGGGGGCGCAGTTCTTC
TRBJ2-7 | TRBD1 | TRBV25-1 | many | CASSDRAEGEQYF | TGTGCCAGCTCCGACAGGGCCGAGGGCGAGCAGTACTTC
TRBJ2-3 | TRBD1 | TRBV7-8 | . | CASSSDRVPRDTQYF | TGTGCCAGCAGCTCCGACAGGGTACCTCGGGATACGCAGTATTTT
TRBJ2-3 | TRBD2 | TRBV12-3/TRBV12-4 | many | CASVMRGVGTDTQYF | TGTGCCAGCGTCATGCGGGGGGTAGGGACAGATACGCAGTATTTT